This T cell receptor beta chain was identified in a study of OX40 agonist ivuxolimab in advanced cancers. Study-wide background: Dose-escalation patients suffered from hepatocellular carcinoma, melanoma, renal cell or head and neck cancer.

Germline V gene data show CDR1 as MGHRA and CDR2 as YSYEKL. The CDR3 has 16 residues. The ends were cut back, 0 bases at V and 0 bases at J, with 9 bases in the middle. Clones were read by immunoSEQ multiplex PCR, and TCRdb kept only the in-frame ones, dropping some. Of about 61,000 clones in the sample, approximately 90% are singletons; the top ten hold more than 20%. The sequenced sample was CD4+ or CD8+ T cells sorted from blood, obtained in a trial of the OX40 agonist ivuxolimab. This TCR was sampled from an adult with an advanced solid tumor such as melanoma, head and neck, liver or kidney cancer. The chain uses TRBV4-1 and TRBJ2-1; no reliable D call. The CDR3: CASSQDWANSYNEQFF. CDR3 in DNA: TGCGCCAGCAGCCAAGACTGGGCTAACTCCTACAATGAGCAGTTCTTC.